The present entry profiles one T cell receptor (beta chain) with its context. The antigen it binds to is not known. Per-base quality was not reported, and no clone a single base away is much larger than it. This entry is derived from a study of cytomegalovirus exposure and HLA in healthy donors (dated by TCRdb to about 2017). Describing the broader study: According to an earlier analysis of a few hundred of the donors, about 180 million T cells yielded 120 million or so unique TCR beta sequences and about 280 Gb of sequence data. Across some 400 genotyped donors of the cohort, an average of about 220,000 unique TCR beta nucleotide sequences per donor were sequenced, and 15% to 20% of those sequences were non-productive. The T cell repertoires of several hundred subjects were profiled by immunosequencing and related to cytomegalovirus serostatus. Genome-wide SNP genotypes for about 65% of the roughly 670 donors were used in a later genetic analysis, which treated that subset as a discovery cohort. Alongside the repertoire data, information on donor age, sex, ethnicity and CMV serostatus was compiled. High-throughput TCR immunosequencing, statistical association of individual TCRs with disease status, and machine learning were combined to predict cytomegalovirus infection status. A separate validation cohort of roughly 110 different subjects was used in addition to the 666-subject first cohort. An early release that covered some 630 HLA-typed donors contained approximately 300 gigabases of sequencing data and about 84 million unique TCR sequences. The study aimed to test whether signatures of past pathogen exposure could be identified by cataloging public T cell receptors. To decide whether each TCR beta V gene segment behaved as functional or pseudogenic, an earlier analysis of fewer than 750 of the donors relied on high-throughput TCR beta sequencing. Rather than drawing on any new phenotypic data, the later analysis identified candidate immune exposures from TCR beta sequences and the way those sequences occurred across donors. HLA typing covered class I and class II loci at four-digit resolution. To study patterns of TCR occurrence, a later analysis re-analyzed previously published TCR beta repertoires from just over 650 donors and added high-resolution HLA genotyping. All discovery cohort repertoires had been generated using a single sequencing platform. Of the roughly 400 genotyped donors, approximately 80% fell in the genetic ancestry cluster associated with self-reported Caucasian donors. Typing coverage differed by locus: A, B, C, DRB1 and DQB1 were typed in roughly 620-630 donors, DQA1 in around 500, DPA1 in some 570, and DPB1 in 472. Several DR-DQ haplotypes were handled as single units for association and clustering because linkage in the cohort was strong. Results the study describes overall, beyond this receptor: The 87-base-pair reads could not distinguish some IMGT-functional V segments, including TRBV6-2 and TRBV6-3, so those segments were excluded. According to the authors, the approach could potentially be generalized to other disease states and immunological phenotypes. In this cohort, only TCR beta chains were sequenced, and detectable features were limited by the absence of alpha or paired-chain data. Linkage disequilibrium might explain the correlated functional status among segregating V segments, but an unknown experimental factor could not be ruled out. An association between a missense DCLRE1C variant and V-gene and J-gene trimming of TCR beta chains was found in a later genetic analysis and replicated in an independent cohort. Immune exposure information for the cohort was limited to CMV serostatus. The earlier analysis of about 600 of the donors excluded fewer than 20 rarely observed V segments, including chromosome 9 orphons, because counts were too low. A cluster of highly shared sequence variants was judged likely to represent a technical artifact of the sequencing pipeline. A later genetic analysis reported fewer N-insertions in productive TCRs among donors in an Asian-associated ancestry cluster than the approximately 700-donor mean. Compared with equally common non-associated chains, HLA-associated TCR beta chains in a later analysis were more clonally expanded and had lower generation probabilities. In an earlier analysis of 587 of the donors, most TCR beta V segments appeared in productive rearrangements about 90% or about 30% of the time, broadly matching IMGT annotations. A further reported finding was that TCR beta sequences accurately predicted the HLA-A and HLA-B alleles for most subjects in the first cohort. A later analysis reported that several top co-occurrence clusters appeared linked to parvovirus B19, influenza, CMV and Epstein-Barr virus. Roughly uniform sequencing depth across donors was assumed in presence/absence analyses, although this assumption may not hold. A few of the identified cytomegalovirus-associated TCR beta chains were confirmed in vitro to be specific for cytomegalovirus antigens. A later analysis associated 16,951 TCR beta sequences with specific HLA alleles at a false discovery rate of 0.05. Most TCR sequences were seen in very few donors, while some public TCRs were found in many individuals. According to a later analysis, most CMV-associated TCR beta chains appeared to be HLA-restricted, and the HLA associations seemed to be driven largely by CMV exposure. The study gave a list of about 170 TCR beta chains associated with cytomegalovirus. Strong co-occurrence of HLA alleles, especially DR and DQ, made assigning TCR associations to individual alleles difficult. In a later analysis, TCR association rates were found to vary across HLA loci, with the most associated TCRs seen for DRB1 alleles and the fewest for HLA-C alleles. Because some donors lacked HLA typing at each locus, the association tests relied only on the typed subset. The classifier was reported to diagnose cytomegalovirus status with high specificity and sensitivity in both the original cohort and the validation cohort.

The library was built by means of the immunoSEQ multiplex PCR assay. For the multiplex PCR, a mixture combining 60 forward primers for TCR Vbeta segments and 13 reverse primers for TCR Jbeta segments was used. A multiplex PCR assay on genomic DNA amplified the CDR3 region of rearranged TCR beta genes. The Illumina HiSeq System was used to sequence the amplified TCR beta libraries as 87-base-pair reads. The paper's processing steps were these. Across the 700 or so repertoires, a later analysis counted approximately 75 million unique TCR beta chains, approximately 10 million of which were shared by at least two donors. To remove PCR and sequencing errors, raw reads were error-corrected and collapsed into unique sequences using a nearest-neighbor algorithm that merged closely related sequences. Alignment of CDR3 sequences to IMGT reference sequences was used to assign V, D and J gene segments. For a sequence to be retained, a match of at least six nucleotides to both a V gene segment and a J gene segment was required. Rearrangements were called productive when the CDR3 lacked stop codons and stayed in frame with V and J; all others were non-productive. CDR3 was defined according to IMGT convention as the region running from the second conserved V-encoded cysteine to the conserved J-encoded phenylalanine. The earlier analysis of some 580 of the donors excluded any sequence lacking an unambiguous match to a single V gene segment. In an earlier analysis of roughly 500 of the donors, V segments were called functional above 56.7% productive rearrangements and were called segregating when the between-donor standard deviation exceeded 5%. To diagnose cytomegalovirus status from the catalog of TCR beta chain sequences, a statistical classification framework was built. In a later analysis, V and J genes were assigned by comparing TCR nucleotide sequences against IMGT/GENE-DB human TR gene sequences. In a later analysis, CDR3 sequences and most-parsimonious VDJ recombination scenarios were assigned using the TCRdist pipeline. In a later analysis, each TCR beta chain was defined by its CDR3 amino acid sequence together with its V-gene family, and reads lacking a unique V-gene family were excluded. To address suspected cross-contamination and a sequencing artifact, a later analysis removed around 590 highly shared, low-generation-probability nucleotide sequences. A later analysis calculated a clonal expansion index for each public chain from normalized within-repertoire ranks of inferred template counts. Generation probabilities in a later analysis came from a VDJ recombination model fitted to out-of-frame rearrangements, and those results were checked against IGoR. Hypergeometric tests were used in a later analysis to score TCR-TCR, TCR-HLA and TCR-CMV co-occurrence, with a repertoire-size bias correction applied to the TCR pairs. A later analysis estimated false discovery rates by permuting HLA or CMV assignments 20 times. A later analysis grouped co-occurring TCRs with DBSCAN, adding TCRdist sequence similarity when clustering within HLA-allele-positive subsets. Co-occurrence clustering excluded repertoires with fewer than 30,000 or more than 120,000 public chains, plus five with anomalous nucleotide sharing. TCRdb mirrors the immuneACCESS table, restricted to in-frame sequences. Some clones are absent from its copies; in checked studies, under half trace to an unresolved V gene, and the reason for the others is unknown. V and J calls and clone size follow that table, whereas D and trimming were derived from the DNA. The sample profile shows about 90,000 clones; 70% to 75% of them were found once. More than 15% of the sample is in the top ten clones.

The cohort was made up of 500 to 850 healthy bone marrow donors. All cohort members were sampled while nominally healthy, although unrecorded immune exposures were likely present. The donor tested CMV seropositive, placing the donor among the approximately 290 seropositive members of the cohort. Every donor gave a peripheral blood sample, and the peripheral blood mononuclear cells from that sample were used for TCR beta sequencing. Genomic DNA extraction from the blood cell samples was performed with the Qiagen DNeasy Blood Extraction Kit. CDR1 and CDR2 are read off the germline V gene (reference sequence) as SGHNT and YYREEE. The CDR3 contains 13 residues, cysteine and phenylalanine counted. Only the CDR3 DNA stays, 39 bases, in frame from base 1. Trimming takes 4 bases from V and 1 base from J, and the germline ends sit 8 bases apart.

The TCR was taken from a woman between 18 and 30 years old in good health and CMV-seropositive. The chain is made from TRBV5-4 and TRBJ1-1, with the D gene call left open. Input material: PBMCs. The sequenced DNA is TGTGCCAGCAGCAAACAGCCGAACACTGAAGCTTTCTTT. Its protein reads: CASSKQPNTEAFF.